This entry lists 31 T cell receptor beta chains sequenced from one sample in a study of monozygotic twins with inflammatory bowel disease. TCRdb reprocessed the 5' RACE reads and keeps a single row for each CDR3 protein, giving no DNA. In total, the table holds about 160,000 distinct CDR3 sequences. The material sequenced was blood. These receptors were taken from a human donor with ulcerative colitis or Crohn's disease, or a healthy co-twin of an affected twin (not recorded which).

CDR3 loop: CSARALDTYTGELFF. The gene calls are TRBV20-1 and TRBJ2-2; there is no DNA to check the TCRdb D call of TRBD1. The CDR3 totals 15 residues. The germline gives CDR1 DFQATT, CDR2 SNEGSKA (reference sequence).

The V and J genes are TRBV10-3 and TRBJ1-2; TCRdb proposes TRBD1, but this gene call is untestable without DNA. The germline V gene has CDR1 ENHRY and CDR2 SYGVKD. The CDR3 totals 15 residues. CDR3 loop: CAISVGTQSGHGYTF.

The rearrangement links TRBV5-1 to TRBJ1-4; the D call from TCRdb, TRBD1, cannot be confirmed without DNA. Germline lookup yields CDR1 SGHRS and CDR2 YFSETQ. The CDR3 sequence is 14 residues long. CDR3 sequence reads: CASSQTGSDEKLFF.

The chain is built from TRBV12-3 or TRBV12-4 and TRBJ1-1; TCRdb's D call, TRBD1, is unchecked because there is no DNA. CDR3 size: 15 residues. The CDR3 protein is CASSPDTGSNTEAFF.

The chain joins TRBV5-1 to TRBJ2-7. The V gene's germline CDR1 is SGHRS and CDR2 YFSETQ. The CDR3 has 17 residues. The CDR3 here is CASSSQVWPKNPYEQYF.

CDR3 in amino acids: CASKGNKNTEAFF. The V gene is TRBV12-3 or TRBV12-4, the J gene TRBJ1-1. The CDR3 has 13 amino acids.

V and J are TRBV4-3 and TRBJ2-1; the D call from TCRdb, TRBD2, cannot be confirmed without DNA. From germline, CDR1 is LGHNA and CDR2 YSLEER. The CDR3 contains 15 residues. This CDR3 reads CASSRTSGGNNEQFF.

CDR3 amino acids: CASSLVVAGAGEQFF. The rearrangement links TRBV5-1 to TRBJ2-1; TCRdb lists TRBD2, though no DNA is available to test this call. The CDR3 loop spans 15 amino acids. Germline V CDR1 and CDR2: SGHRS, YFSETQ. Full variable domain (rest looked up from reference TRBV5-1 and TRBJ2-1): KAGVTQTPRYLIKTRGQQVTLSCSPISGHRSVSWYQQTPGQGLQFLFEYFSETQRNKGNFPGRFSGRQFSNSRSEMNVSTLELGDSALYLCASSLVVAGAGEQFFGPGTRLTVL.

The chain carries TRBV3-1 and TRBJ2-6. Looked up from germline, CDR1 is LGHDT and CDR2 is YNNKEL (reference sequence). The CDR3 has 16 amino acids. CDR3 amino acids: CASSQVRVSGANVLTF.

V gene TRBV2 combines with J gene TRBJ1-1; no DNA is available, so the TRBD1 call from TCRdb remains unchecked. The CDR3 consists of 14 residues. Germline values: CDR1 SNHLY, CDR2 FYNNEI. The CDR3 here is CASRREQGATEAFF.

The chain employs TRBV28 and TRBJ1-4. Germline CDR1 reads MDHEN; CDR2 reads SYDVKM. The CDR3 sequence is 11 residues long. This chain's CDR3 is CATRLSEKLFF.

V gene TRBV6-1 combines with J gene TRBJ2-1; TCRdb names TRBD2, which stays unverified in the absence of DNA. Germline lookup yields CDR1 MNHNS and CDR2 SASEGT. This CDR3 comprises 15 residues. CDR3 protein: CASSPLGLAGNEQFF.

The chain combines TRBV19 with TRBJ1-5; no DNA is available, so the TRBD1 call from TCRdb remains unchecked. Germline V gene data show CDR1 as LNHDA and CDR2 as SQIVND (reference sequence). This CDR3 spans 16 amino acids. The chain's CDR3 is CASRGSGTDSNQPQHF.

CDR3: CSARPPGLTDTQYF. The chain links TRBV20-1 to TRBJ2-3; TCRdb outputs TRBD2, but without DNA this stays unchecked. Per germline, CDR1 DFQATT and CDR2 SNEGSKA (reference sequence). This CDR3 is 14 amino acids long.

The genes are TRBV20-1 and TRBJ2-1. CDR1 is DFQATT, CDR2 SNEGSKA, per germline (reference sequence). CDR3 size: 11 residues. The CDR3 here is CSARDWNEQFF.

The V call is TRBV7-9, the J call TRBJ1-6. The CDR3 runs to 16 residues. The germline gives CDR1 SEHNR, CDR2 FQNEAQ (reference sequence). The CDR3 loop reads CASSSTFGADNSPLHF.

The CDR3 reads CASTDRGYVTGELFF. The chain couples TRBV27 to TRBJ2-2; TCRdb indicates TRBD1, and absent DNA this call remains unverified. This CDR3 spans 15 amino acids. The V gene's germline CDR1 is MNHEY and CDR2 SMNVEV (reference sequence).

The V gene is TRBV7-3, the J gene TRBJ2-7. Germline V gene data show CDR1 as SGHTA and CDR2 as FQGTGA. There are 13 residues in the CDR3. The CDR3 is CASRCLAPYEQYF.

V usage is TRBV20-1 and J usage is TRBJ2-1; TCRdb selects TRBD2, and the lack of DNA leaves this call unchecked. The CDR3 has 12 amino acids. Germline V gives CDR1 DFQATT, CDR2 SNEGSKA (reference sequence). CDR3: CSAWTFKNEQFF.

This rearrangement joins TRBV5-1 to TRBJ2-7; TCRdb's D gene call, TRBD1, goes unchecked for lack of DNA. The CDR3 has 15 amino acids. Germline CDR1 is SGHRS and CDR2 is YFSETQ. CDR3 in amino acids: CASSFGTGRSYEQYF.

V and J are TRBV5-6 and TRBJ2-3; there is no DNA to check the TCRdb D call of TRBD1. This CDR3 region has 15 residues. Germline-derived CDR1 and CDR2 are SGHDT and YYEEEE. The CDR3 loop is CASSLRGQGTDTQYF.

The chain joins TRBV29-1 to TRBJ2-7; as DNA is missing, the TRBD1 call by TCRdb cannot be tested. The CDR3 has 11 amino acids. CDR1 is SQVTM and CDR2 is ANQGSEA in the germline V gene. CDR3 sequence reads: CSVARGPEQYF.

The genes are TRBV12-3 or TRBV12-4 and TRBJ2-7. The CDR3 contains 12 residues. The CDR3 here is CASSLITGEQYF.

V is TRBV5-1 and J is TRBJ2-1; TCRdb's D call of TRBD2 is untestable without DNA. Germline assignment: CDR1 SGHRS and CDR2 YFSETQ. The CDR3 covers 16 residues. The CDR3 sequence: CASSSTSGGPVENPFF.

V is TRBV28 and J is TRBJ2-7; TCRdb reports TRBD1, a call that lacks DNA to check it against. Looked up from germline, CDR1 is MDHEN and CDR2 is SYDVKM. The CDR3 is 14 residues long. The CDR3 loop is CASSPPGVNYEQYF.

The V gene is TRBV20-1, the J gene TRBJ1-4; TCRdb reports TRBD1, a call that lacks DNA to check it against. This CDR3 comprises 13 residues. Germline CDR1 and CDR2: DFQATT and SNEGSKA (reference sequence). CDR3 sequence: CSAARGGGEKLFF.

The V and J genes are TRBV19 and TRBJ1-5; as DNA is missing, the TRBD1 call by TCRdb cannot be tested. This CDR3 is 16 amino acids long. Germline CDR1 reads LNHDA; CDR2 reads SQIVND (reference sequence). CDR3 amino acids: CASSIGGVFGNQPQHF.

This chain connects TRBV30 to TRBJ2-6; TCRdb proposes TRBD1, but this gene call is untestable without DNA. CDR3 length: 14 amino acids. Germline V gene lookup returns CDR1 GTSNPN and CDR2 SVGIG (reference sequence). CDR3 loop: CAWRGASGANVLTF.

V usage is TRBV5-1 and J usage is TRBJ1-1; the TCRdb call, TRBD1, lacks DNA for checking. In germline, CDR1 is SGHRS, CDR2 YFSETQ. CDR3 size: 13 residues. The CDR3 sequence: CAINHRVNTEAFF. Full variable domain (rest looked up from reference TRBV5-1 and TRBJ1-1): KAGVTQTPRYLIKTRGQQVTLSCSPISGHRSVSWYQQTPGQGLQFLFEYFSETQRNKGNFPGRFSGRQFSNSRSEMNVSTLELGDSALYLCAINHRVNTEAFFGQGTRLTVV.

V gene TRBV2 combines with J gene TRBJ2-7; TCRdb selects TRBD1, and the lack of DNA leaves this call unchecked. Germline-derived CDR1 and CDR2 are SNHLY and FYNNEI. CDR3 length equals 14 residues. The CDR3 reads CASSGRGDTYEQYF.

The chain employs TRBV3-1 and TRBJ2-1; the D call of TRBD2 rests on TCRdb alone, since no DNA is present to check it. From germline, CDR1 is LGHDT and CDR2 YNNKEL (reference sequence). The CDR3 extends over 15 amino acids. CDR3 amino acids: CASSQEGGLRYEQFF.